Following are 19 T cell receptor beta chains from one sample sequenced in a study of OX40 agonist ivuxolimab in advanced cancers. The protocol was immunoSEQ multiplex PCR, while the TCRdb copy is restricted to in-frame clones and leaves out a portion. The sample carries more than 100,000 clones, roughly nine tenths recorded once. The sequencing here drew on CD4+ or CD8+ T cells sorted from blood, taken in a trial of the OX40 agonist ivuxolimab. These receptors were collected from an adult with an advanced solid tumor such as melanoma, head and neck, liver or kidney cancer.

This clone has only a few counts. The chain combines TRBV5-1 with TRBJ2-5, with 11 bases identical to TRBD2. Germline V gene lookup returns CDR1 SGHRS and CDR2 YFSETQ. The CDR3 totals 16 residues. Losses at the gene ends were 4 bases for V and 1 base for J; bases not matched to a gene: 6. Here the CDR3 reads CASSALAGGPQETQYF. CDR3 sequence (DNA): TGCGCCAGCAGCGCCCTAGCGGGGGGACCCCAAGAGACCCAGTACTTC.

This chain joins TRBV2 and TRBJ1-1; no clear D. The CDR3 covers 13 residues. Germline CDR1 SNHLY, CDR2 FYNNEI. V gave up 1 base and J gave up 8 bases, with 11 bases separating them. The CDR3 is CASSEELRAEAFF. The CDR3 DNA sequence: TGTGCCAGCAGTGAAGAATTAAGGGCCGAAGCTTTCTTT.

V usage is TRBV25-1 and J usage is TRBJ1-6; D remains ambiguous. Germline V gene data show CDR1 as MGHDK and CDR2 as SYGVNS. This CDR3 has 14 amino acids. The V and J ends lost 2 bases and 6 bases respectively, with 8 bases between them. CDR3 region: CASSENGPNSPLHF. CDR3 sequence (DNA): TGTGCCAGCAGTGAAAATGGGCCTAATTCACCCCTCCACTTT.

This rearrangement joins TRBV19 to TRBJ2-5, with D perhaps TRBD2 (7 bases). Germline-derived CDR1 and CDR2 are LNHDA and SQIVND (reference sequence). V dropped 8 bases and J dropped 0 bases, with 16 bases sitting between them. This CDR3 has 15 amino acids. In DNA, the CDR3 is TGTGCCAGTGAGGGGGGGGATAAACACCAAGAGACCCAGTACTTC. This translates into CASEGGDKHQETQYF.

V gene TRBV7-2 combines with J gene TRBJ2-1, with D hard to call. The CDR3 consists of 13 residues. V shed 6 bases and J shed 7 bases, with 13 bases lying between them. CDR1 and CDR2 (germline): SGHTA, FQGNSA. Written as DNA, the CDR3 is TGTGCCAGCAGAGCAATAGTTGGGAATGAGCAGTTCTTC. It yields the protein CASRAIVGNEQFF.

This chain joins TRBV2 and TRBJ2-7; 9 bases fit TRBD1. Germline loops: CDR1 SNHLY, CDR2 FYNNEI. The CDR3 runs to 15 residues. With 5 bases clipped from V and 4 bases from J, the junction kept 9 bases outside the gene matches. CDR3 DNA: TGTGCCAGCAGTCAAATAAGACAGGGGGGTTACGAGCAGTACTTC. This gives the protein CASSQIRQGGYEQYF.

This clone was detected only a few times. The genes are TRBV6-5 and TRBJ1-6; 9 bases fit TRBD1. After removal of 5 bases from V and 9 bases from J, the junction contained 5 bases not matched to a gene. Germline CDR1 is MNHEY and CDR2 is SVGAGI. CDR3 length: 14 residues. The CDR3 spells CASSVQGAGSPLHF. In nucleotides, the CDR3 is TGTGCCAGCAGTGTACAGGGGGCCGGTTCACCCCTCCACTTT.

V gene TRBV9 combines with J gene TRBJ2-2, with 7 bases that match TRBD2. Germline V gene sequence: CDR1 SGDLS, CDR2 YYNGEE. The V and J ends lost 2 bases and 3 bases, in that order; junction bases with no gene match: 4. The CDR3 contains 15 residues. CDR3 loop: CASSVGGFDTGELFF. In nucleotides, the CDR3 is TGTGCCAGCAGCGTCGGGGGGTTCGACACCGGGGAGCTGTTTTTT.

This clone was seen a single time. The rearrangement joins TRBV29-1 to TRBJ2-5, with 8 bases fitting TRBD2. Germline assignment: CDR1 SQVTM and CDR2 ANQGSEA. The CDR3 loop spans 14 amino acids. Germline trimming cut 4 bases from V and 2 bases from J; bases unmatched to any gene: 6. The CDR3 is CSVVPSGGQETQYF. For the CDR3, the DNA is TGCAGCGTTGTTCCCAGCGGGGGTCAAGAGACCCAGTACTTC.

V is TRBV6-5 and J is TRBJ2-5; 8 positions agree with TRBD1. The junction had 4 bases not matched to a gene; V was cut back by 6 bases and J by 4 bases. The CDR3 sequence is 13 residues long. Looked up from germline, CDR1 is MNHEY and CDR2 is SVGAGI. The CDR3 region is CASRAQGAETQYF. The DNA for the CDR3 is TGTGCCAGCAGGGCCCAGGGGGCAGAGACCCAGTACTTC.

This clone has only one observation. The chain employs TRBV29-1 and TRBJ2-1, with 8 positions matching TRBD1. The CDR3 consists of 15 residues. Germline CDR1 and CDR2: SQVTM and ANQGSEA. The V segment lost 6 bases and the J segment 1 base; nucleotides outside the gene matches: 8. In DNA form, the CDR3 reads TGCAGCGTGGGGCCAGGGGGCCTTTCCTACAATGAGCAGTTCTTC. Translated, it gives CSVGPGGLSYNEQFF.

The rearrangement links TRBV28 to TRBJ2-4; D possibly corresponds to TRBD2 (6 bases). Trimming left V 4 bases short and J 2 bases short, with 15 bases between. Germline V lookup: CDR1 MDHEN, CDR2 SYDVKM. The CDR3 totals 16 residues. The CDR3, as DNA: TGTGCCAGCAGTTCCCCTGGGGAGGTGTCCAAAAACATTCAGTACTTC. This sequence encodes CASSSPGEVSKNIQYF.

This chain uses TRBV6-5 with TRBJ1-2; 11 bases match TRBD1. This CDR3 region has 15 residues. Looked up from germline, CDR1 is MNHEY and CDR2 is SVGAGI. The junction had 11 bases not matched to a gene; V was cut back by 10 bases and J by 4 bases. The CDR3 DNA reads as TGTGCCACGGGCTCAAGGACAGGGGGCGTCTATGGCTACACCTTC. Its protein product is CATGSRTGGVYGYTF.

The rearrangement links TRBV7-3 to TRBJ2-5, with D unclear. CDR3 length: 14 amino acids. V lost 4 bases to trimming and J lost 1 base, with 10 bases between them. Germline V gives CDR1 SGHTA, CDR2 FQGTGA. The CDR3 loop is CASSSMGSQETQYF. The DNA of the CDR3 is TGTGCCAGCAGCTCCATGGGCAGCCAAGAGACCCAGTACTTC.

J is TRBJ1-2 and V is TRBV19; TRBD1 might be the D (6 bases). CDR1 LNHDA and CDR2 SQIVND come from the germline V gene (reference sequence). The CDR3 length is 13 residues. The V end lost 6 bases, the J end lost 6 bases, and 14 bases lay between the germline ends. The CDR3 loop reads CASSATRGHGYTF. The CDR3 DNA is TGTGCCAGTAGCGCGACTCGGGGGCATGGCTACACCTTC. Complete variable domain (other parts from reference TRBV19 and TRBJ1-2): DGGITQSPKYLFRKEGQNVTLSCEQNLNHDAMYWYRQDPGQGLRLIYYSQIVNDFQKGDIAEGYSVSREKKESFPLTVTSAQKNPTAFYLCASSATRGHGYTFGSGTRLTVV.

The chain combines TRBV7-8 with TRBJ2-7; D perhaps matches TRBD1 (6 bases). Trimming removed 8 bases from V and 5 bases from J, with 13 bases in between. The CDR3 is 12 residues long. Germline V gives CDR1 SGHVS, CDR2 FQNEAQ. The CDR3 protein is CASRRGWDEQYF. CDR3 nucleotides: TGTGCCAGCCGCAGGGGTTGGGACGAGCAGTACTTC.

As DNA, the CDR3 is TGTGCCAGCTATCGGGACAGGGGGCAAAACACTGAAGCTTTCTTT. Amino acid sequence: CASYRDRGQNTEAFF. The rearrangement uses TRBV21-1 and TRBJ1-1; the tabulated D call, TRBD1, remains unverified against the DNA. TRBV21-1 counts as a pseudogene. The CDR3 has 15 amino acids.

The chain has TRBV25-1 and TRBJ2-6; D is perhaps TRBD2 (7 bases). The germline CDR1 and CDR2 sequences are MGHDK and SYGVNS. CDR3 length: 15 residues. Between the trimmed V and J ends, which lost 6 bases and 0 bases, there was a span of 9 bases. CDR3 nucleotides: TGTGCCAGCAGAGGGGGGGTCTCTGGGGCCAACGTCCTGACTTTC. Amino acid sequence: CASRGGVSGANVLTF.

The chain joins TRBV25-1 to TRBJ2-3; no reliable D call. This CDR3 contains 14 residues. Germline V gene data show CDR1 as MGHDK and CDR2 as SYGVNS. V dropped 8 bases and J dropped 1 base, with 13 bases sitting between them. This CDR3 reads CASAVSRGTDTQYF. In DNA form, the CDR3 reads TGTGCCAGCGCAGTGTCCCGGGGCACAGATACGCAGTATTTT.